Each of the 30 T cell receptor beta chains below was sequenced from the same sample in a study of identifying expanded T cells in peripheral blood. Profiled with immunoSEQ multiplex PCR; TCRdb holds only in-frame clones, not every one. Seen here are roughly 61,000 clones, approximately 89% observed once, and the top ten hold around 3.3%. Sequencing was performed on blood. The receptor source for this set is a person aged 18 to 70 in good health.

The V and J genes are TRBV15 and TRBJ2-5, with unresolved D. V shed 0 bases and J shed 4 bases, with 12 bases lying between them. The CDR3 is made up of 15 amino acids. Germline CDR1 LNHNV, CDR2 YYDKDF (reference sequence). The CDR3 loop reads CATSREIAPGETQYF. CDR3 DNA: TGTGCCACCAGCAGAGAGATAGCACCAGGAGAGACCCAGTACTTC.

The J gene is TRBJ1-2, the V gene TRBV29-1; D gene uncertain. CDR1 SQVTM and CDR2 ANQGSEA come from the germline V gene. Trimming left V 6 bases short and J 0 bases short, with 8 bases between. The CDR3 is 12 residues long. CDR3 in DNA: TGCAGCGTAAAAGGACCTAACTATGGCTACACCTTC. This encodes CSVKGPNYGYTF. Full variable domain (rest looked up from reference TRBV29-1 and TRBJ1-2): SAVISQKPSRDICQRGTSLTIQCQVDSQVTMMFWYRQQPGQSLTLIATANQGSEATYESGFVIDKFPISRPNLTFSTLTVSNMSPEDSSIYLCSVKGPNYGYTFGSGTRLTVV.

The chain carries TRBV9 and TRBJ2-3; 9 nucleotides align to TRBD2. CDR1 SGDLS and CDR2 YYNGEE come from the germline V gene. CDR3 length equals 16 residues. The V segment lost 0 bases and the J segment 2 bases; nucleotides outside the gene matches: 4. The CDR3: CASSVASGGHTDTQYF. The CDR3 DNA follows: TGTGCCAGCAGCGTAGCCAGCGGGGGGCACACAGATACGCAGTATTTT.

The J gene is TRBJ2-3, the V gene TRBV28, with 10 nucleotides matching TRBD2. V lost 6 bases, J lost 4 bases, and 4 bases stayed unmatched. Germline values: CDR1 MDHEN, CDR2 SYDVKM. This CDR3 is built from 14 residues. In nucleotides, the CDR3 is TGTGCCAGCAGGACTAGCGGGCTCCCAGATACGCAGTATTTT. Its protein product is CASRTSGLPDTQYF.

The rearrangement joins TRBV6-5 to TRBJ2-7, with 8 bases aligning to TRBD1. CDR3 length: 14 amino acids. V dropped 6 bases and J dropped 2; count of bases not matched to a gene: 6. CDR1 MNHEY and CDR2 SVGAGI come from the germline V gene. The DNA of the CDR3 is TGTGCCAGCAGACACGACAGGGGCGCCTACGAGCAGTACTTC. Translation gives CASRHDRGAYEQYF.

V usage is TRBV10-2 and J usage is TRBJ2-1, with 10 bases lining up with TRBD1. V lost 4 bases to trimming and J lost 2 bases; unmatched junction nucleotides: 2. Per the germline V gene, CDR1 is WSHSY and CDR2 is SAAADI. This CDR3 spans 15 amino acids. The CDR3 coding sequence is TGCGCCAGCAGTGGCGGACAGGGGGCCTACAATGAGCAGTTCTTC. Residues: CASSGGQGAYNEQFF.

The chain combines TRBV11-1 with TRBJ1-2; TRBD1 is a possible D gene (5 bases). Germline CDR1 SGHAT, CDR2 FQDESV (reference sequence). The length of the CDR3 is 12 residues. V was clipped by 1 base and J by 7 bases, with 7 bases between them. The CDR3 loop is CASSLGGAGYTF. CDR3 in DNA: TGTGCCAGCAGCTTAGGCGGGGCTGGCTACACCTTC.

This clone showed up just once. V is TRBV2 and J is TRBJ2-5, with 9 bases identical to TRBD2. The CDR3 totals 15 residues. Germline V gives CDR1 SNHLY, CDR2 FYNNEI. Trimming removed 3 bases from V and 4 bases from J; junction bases left unmatched: 6. DNA of the CDR3: TGTGCCAGCAGTGATCCAGCGGGAGGTGGAGAGACCCAGTACTTC. Translating gives CASSDPAGGGETQYF.

This sequence joins TRBV4-3 and TRBJ2-7, with 10 positions matching TRBD2. This CDR3 has 17 residues. V shed 0 bases, J shed 4 bases, and the junction held 9 bases outside the gene matches. Looked up from germline, CDR1 is LGHNA and CDR2 is YSLEER. The chain's CDR3 is CASSQDPAGGNEYEQYF. The DNA of the CDR3 is TGCGCCAGCAGCCAAGATCCAGCGGGAGGGAACGAGTACGAGCAGTACTTC.

The CDR3 here is CASSLEGLEKLFF. CDR3 DNA: TGTGCCAGCAGCTTAGAGGGGCTTGAAAAACTGTTTTTT. The chain links TRBV11-2 to TRBJ1-4, with D possibly matching TRBD1 (5 bases). Germline V gene data show CDR1 as SGHAT and CDR2 as FQNNGV. The CDR3 is 13 amino acids. V was pared by 0 bases and J by 7 bases, with 6 bases between.

The V call is TRBV6-5, the J call TRBJ1-1; tentatively, D is TRBD1 (5 bases). Looked up from germline, CDR1 is MNHEY and CDR2 is SVGAGI. V was cut by 5 bases and J by 4 bases, with 17 bases left in between. The CDR3 is made up of 15 amino acids. CDR3 in DNA: TGTGCCAGCAGTCGCGGGGGGGATGGTGGCACTGAAGCTTTCTTT. It specifies CASSRGGDGGTEAFF.

A single count supports this clone. The V gene is TRBV19, the J gene TRBJ2-3, with 7 bases lining up with TRBD2. The V gene's germline CDR1 is LNHDA and CDR2 SQIVND (reference sequence). The CDR3 spans 14 residues. V gave up 0 bases and J gave up 4 bases; unmatched junction bases: 1. The CDR3 loop is CASSIDLAADTQYF. CDR3 DNA sequence: TGTGCCAGTAGTATAGACCTAGCGGCAGATACGCAGTATTTT.

This chain connects TRBV5-1 to TRBJ2-5; TRBD2 agrees at 9 bases. The length of the CDR3 is 16 residues. The germline CDR1 and CDR2 sequences are SGHRS and YFSETQ. V trimming: 0 bases; J trimming: 3 bases; junction bases outside the gene matches: 6. Here the CDR3 DNA reads TGCGCCAGCAGCTTGGGCGGCGTAGCGGGAGAAGAGACCCAGTACTTC. Its translation is CASSLGGVAGEETQYF.

The V gene is TRBV11-1, the J gene TRBJ2-3; D gene unclear. The germline V and J ends were trimmed by 0 bases and 7 bases, with 11 bases remaining between them. From germline, CDR1 is SGHAT and CDR2 FQDESV (reference sequence). The length of the CDR3 is 14 residues. CDR3 in amino acids: CASSLAVVPYTQYF. In DNA, the CDR3 is TGTGCCAGCAGCTTAGCGGTGGTGCCGTATACGCAGTATTTT.

V usage is TRBV6-1 and J usage is TRBJ1-2; 10 bases match TRBD1. The CDR3 length is 15 residues. Germline CDR1 and CDR2: MNHNS and SASEGT. Unmatched junction bases numbered 2, after V lost 3 bases and J lost 1 base. Here the CDR3 reads CASSDRTGGNYGYTF. CDR3 bases: TGTGCCAGCAGTGACCGGACAGGGGGTAACTATGGCTACACCTTC.

The V and J genes are TRBV19 and TRBJ1-1; 8 bases line up with TRBD1. Germline CDR1 LNHDA, CDR2 SQIVND (reference sequence). The V segment lost 7 bases and the J segment 0 bases; nucleotides outside the gene matches: 10. The CDR3 contains 16 residues. CDR3 protein: CASTSGTGDMNTEAFF. Written as DNA, the CDR3 is TGTGCCAGTACTTCCGGGACAGGAGATATGAACACTGAAGCTTTCTTT.

The rearrangement uses TRBV7-3 and TRBJ1-1; 7 bases align to TRBD1. The junction had 11 bases not matched to a gene; V was cut back by 5 bases and J by 5 bases. The V gene's germline CDR1 is SGHTA and CDR2 FQGTGA. The CDR3 spans 15 residues. The CDR3 DNA reads TGTGCCAGCAGCCCACAGGGGACACCCATTACTGAAGCTTTCTTT. Residues: CASSPQGTPITEAFF.

The chain recombines TRBV18 with TRBJ1-2; perhaps TRBD1 as D (5 bases). This CDR3 region has 13 residues. Germline V gene data show CDR1 as KGHSH and CDR2 as LQKENI. Between the trimmed V and J ends, which lost 0 bases and 7 bases, there was a span of 9 bases. The CDR3 bases are TGTGCCAGCTCACCACCTTCAGGGTTTGGCTACACCTTC. This codes for CASSPPSGFGYTF. Together with reference TRBV18 and TRBJ1-2, the CDR3 gives the full variable domain: NAGVMQNPRHLVRRRGQEARLRCSPMKGHSHVYWYRQLPEEGLKFMVYLQKENIIDESGMPKERFSAEFPKEGPSILRIQQVVRGDSAAYFCASSPPSGFGYTFGSGTRLTVV.

The rearrangement joins TRBV28 to TRBJ1-2; tentative D call: TRBD1 (6 bases). The length of the CDR3 is 15 residues. The germline V gene encodes CDR1 MDHEN and CDR2 SYDVKM. The ends were cut back, 8 bases at V and 4 bases at J, with 20 bases in the middle. CDR3 region: CASSPQGPEGYGYTF. The DNA for the CDR3 is TGTGCCAGCTCTCCACAGGGCCCGGAAGGCTATGGCTACACCTTC.

This clone was detected a few times. Within the sample, other DNA sequences also encode this same CDR3. This rearrangement joins TRBV28 to TRBJ2-5, with D tentatively TRBD2 (6 bases). CDR1 and CDR2 from the germline V gene are MDHEN and SYDVKM. V lost 3 bases and J lost 1, with 9 bases in between. This CDR3 is 14 amino acids long. CDR3 sequence reads: CASSLGGSQETQYF. The CDR3 nucleotides read TGTGCCAGCAGTTTGGGAGGATCCCAAGAGACCCAGTACTTC.

The CDR3 DNA follows: TGCGCCAGCAGCCAAGGTGCAGGGGCCGGAGAGACCCAGTACTTC. The encoded protein is CASSQGAGAGETQYF. The chain combines TRBV4-3 with TRBJ2-5; tentatively, D is TRBD1 (6 bases). The CDR3 runs to 15 residues. Trimming removed 1 base at V and 4 bases at J, with 13 bases between. The germline V gene encodes CDR1 LGHNA and CDR2 YSLEER.

The rearrangement joins TRBV11-1 to TRBJ1-2; D not certain. V lost 4 bases and J lost 2, with 8 bases in between. CDR1 is SGHAT and CDR2 is FQDESV in the germline V gene (reference sequence). This CDR3 has 13 amino acids. The CDR3 DNA sequence: TGTGCCAGCAGCTCGACACAGAACTATGGCTACACCTTC. This encodes CASSSTQNYGYTF.

The chain combines TRBV2 with TRBJ1-1, with 7 bases identical to TRBD1. This CDR3 spans 13 amino acids. Germline loops: CDR1 SNHLY, CDR2 FYNNEI. J gave up 8 bases and V 0 bases, and 3 bases lay outside the gene matches. The DNA for the CDR3 is TGTGCCAGCAGTGAAGCCCCGGGACAGGAAGCTTTCTTT. This gives the protein CASSEAPGQEAFF. Supplemented by reference TRBV2 and TRBJ1-1, the full variable domain reads EPEVTQTPSHQVTQMGQEVILRCVPISNHLYFYWYRQILGQKVEFLVSFYNNEISEKSEIFDDQFSVERPDGSNFTLKIRSTKLEDSAMYFCASSEAPGQEAFFGQGTRLTVV.

The J gene is TRBJ2-7, the V gene TRBV15; TRBD2 matches 13 bases. V trimming: 0 bases; J trimming: 2 bases; junction bases outside the gene matches: 4. This CDR3 spans 17 amino acids. Germline CDR1 and CDR2: LNHNV and YYDKDF (reference sequence). CDR3 loop: CATSRDPGTSGTYEQYF. The CDR3 DNA follows: TGTGCCACCAGCAGAGATCCTGGGACTAGCGGGACCTACGAGCAGTACTTC. The whole variable domain, filled in from reference TRBV15 and TRBJ2-7, reads DAMVIQNPRYQVTQFGKPVTLSCSQTLNHNVMYWYQQKSSQAPKLLFHYYDKDFNNEADTPDNFQSRRPNTSFCFLDIRSPGLGDTAMYLCATSRDPGTSGTYEQYFGPGTRLTVT.

The gene calls are TRBV7-9 and TRBJ1-1, with 8 nucleotides matching TRBD1. This CDR3 spans 14 amino acids. Germline lookup yields CDR1 SEHNR and CDR2 FQNEAQ (reference sequence). The ends lost 5 bases at V and 1 base at J; junction bases unmatched: 3. The CDR3 sequence is CASSRGQGNTEAFF. CDR3 coding DNA: TGTGCCAGCAGCAGAGGACAGGGGAACACTGAAGCTTTCTTT.

The V gene is TRBV5-1, the J gene TRBJ1-1; 10 positions match TRBD1. The CDR3 has 13 residues. The V gene end was trimmed by 0 bases and the J gene end by 8 bases; junction bases not matched to a gene: 1. CDR1 and CDR2 from the germline V gene are SGHRS and YFSETQ. The CDR3 bases are TGCGCCAGCAGCTTGGGGGACAGGGGCGAAGCTTTCTTT. It yields the protein CASSLGDRGEAFF.

The chain links TRBV27 to TRBJ1-2, with 8 bases lining up with TRBD1. This CDR3 region has 15 residues. The V gene end was trimmed by 4 bases and the J gene end by 7 bases; junction bases not matched to a gene: 11. Germline values: CDR1 MNHEY, CDR2 SMNVEV (reference sequence). CDR3 in DNA: TGTGCCAGCAGTTCCCTCTTATTAGGACAGGGTGGCTACACCTTC. Translated: CASSSLLLGQGGYTF.

The chain combines TRBV10-1 with TRBJ1-1; perhaps TRBD1 as D (5 bases). Germline assignment: CDR1 WNHNN and CDR2 SYGVQD (reference sequence). V was trimmed by 0 bases and J by 1 base, leaving 9 bases between them. CDR3 length: 15 residues. The CDR3 bases are TGCGCCAGCAGTGAGTCGCCAGGGAGGAACACTGAAGCTTTCTTT. Its translation: CASSESPGRNTEAFF.

The rearrangement links TRBV6-1 to TRBJ2-3; 7 nucleotides match TRBD2. The length of the CDR3 is 12 residues. V shed 3 bases, J shed 9 bases, and the junction held 3 bases outside the gene matches. The V gene's germline CDR1 is MNHNS and CDR2 SASEGT. The CDR3 here is CASSEGGLTQYF. The CDR3 DNA follows: TGTGCCAGCAGTGAGGGGGGGTTAACGCAGTATTTT.

The chain recombines TRBV29-1 with TRBJ1-1; D possibly corresponds to TRBD1 (6 bases). The CDR3 consists of 12 residues. V gave up 4 bases and J gave up 4 bases, with 10 bases separating them. Germline CDR1 reads SQVTM; CDR2 reads ANQGSEA. CDR3 residues: CSVGRGGTEAFF. As DNA, the CDR3 is TGCAGCGTTGGAAGGGGGGGCACTGAAGCTTTCTTT.